This T cell receptor beta chain was recorded in a study of shared clonotypes between healthy human individuals (dated by TCRdb to 2020 to 2021). Broadly, across the study: The cohort included a few men and two women between 18 and 49 years of age. For each donor, CD4 naive and CD4 memory were each given three plates, CD8 naive was given two plates, and CD8 memory was given one plate. To estimate repertoire size and how much clonotype sharing occurs between individuals, the study deeply sequenced the blood TCR repertoires of several healthy adults. Libraries were prepared and TCR repertoires were sequenced by different laboratories using diverse techniques, in order to increase sequencing depth and limit assay-specific biases. Between about 0.94 and 8.9 billion PBMCs per donor were obtained by leukapheresis.

TCR CDR3 regions were amplified from genomic DNA by multiplex PCR using the deep immunoSEQ assay. Extracted genomic DNA from each cell subset was distributed evenly across all wells of several immunoSEQ 96-well plates, and each plate was treated as a replicate. Each replicate PCR for sorted subsets received roughly 0.2 ug genomic DNA, equal to roughly 33,000 T cell genomes. Purified libraries were measured with a Qubit 3.0 fluorometer, size-checked on a Bioanalyzer 2100, and measured again with the KAPA Library Quantification kit. Every immunoSEQ 96-well plate was sequenced on a dedicated single-read 150-cycle Illumina NextSeq 550 flow cell. In the original analysis: The immunoSEQ output contained only junctional sequences without quality scores, so filtering could not match that applied to full-length reads. Sequences were annotated with PyIR, a Python wrapper for IgBLAST v1.9, and V/J genes and CDR3 were assigned using IMGT germline references. Reads were filtered out if the reads had weak V/J assignments (E-value above 1e-6), no CDR3, stop codons, out-of-frame junctions, or ambiguous translated residues. V3J clonotypes were defined by identical inferred V gene, J gene, and CDR3 amino acid sequence. Percentage overlap between repertoires was computed as shared unique clonotypes divided by the size of the smaller repertoire. Three approaches were used to assess repertoire richness: RTK rarefaction, the Chao1 estimator, and Recon v2.1 estimates of unobserved clonotypes. OLGA was used to compute generation probabilities for all TCRbeta clonotypes that the gDNA method yielded from a handful of donors. TCRdb carries this immuneACCESS record with in-frame sequences only. Its versions omit some clonotypes, under half of them owing to an unresolved V gene in the studies checked, with the rest unexplained. The DNA was the basis for D and trimming; V, J and clone size are from that table. Present in this sample are fewer than 1.4 million clones, 70% to 80% of which were seen just once. The top ten clones comprise 0.6% to 0.75% of the sample.

Healthy HIV-negative adults with no recently reported acute infections or vaccinations were included as donors. Every donor was a Caucasian adult living in Nashville, Tennessee, USA. CD4+ T cells were enriched through magnetic negative selection, after which naive cells were positively selected on CD45RA and the remaining negative fraction served as the memory subset. Blood was collected by leukapheresis, and PBMCs were isolated by Ficoll-Histopaque density gradient centrifugation and then cryopreserved in liquid nitrogen vapor phase. Analytical flow cytometry was used to check the purity and quantity of every magnetically sorted T cell population. Genomic DNA was isolated from each sorted fraction and quantified by UV absorbance on a Nanodrop 2000c. This clone was observed a single time. No antigen is known for it. The sample holds no much larger clone one base away, and base qualities are not on file.

Here is what the overall study found, with its caveats: Higher generation probabilities were observed for clonotypes shared by all four sorted-subset donors than for non-shared clonotypes. Even with the large sequencing depth, rarefaction of the sorted-subset datasets indicated that sequencing was incomplete. Pairwise subsampling led to the expectation that sequencing depth would affect the degree of clonotype sharing among donors. Approximately 5% of naive CD4, around 4% of naive CD8, 2.3% of memory CD4, and 0.35% to 0.4% of memory CD8 clonotypes were shared across several donors. Naive subsets generally had larger estimated clonotype richness than memory subsets. Sampling was limited to blood, and TCR repertoires in tissue likely differ from TCR repertoires in blood. The genetic and exposure-history diversity represented was limited by the small number of donors.

The sequencing sample was made of memory CD4+ T cells from PBMCs. This sample's cell subset or site label indicates: CD45RA-negative fraction. The sequence was obtained from a man between 18 and 35 years old in good health. Some clones in this sample may be carry-over from other donors' samples.

The base sequence is TGCAGCGTCCCGATAGGGGGCTTAGCTAACTATGGCTACACCTTC. Its translation reads: CSVPIGGLANYGYTF. This chain joins TRBV29-1 to TRBJ1-2; a stretch of 7 junction bases matches TRBD1. The CDR3, from cysteine to phenylalanine, totals 15 residues. The CDR3 DNA has 45 bases and is translated from base 1. According to the germline V gene, CDR1 reads SQVTM and CDR2 reads ANQGSEA. The germline V end is reduced by 6 bases and the J end by 0 bases; junction bases left unmatched: 10.